Listed below are T cell receptor beta chains from one sample, sequenced in a study of CD8 T cells in ankylosing spondylitis. TCRdb passed the 5' RACE reads through MiXCR, listing each CDR3 protein once. Here the sample spans over 450,000 distinct CDR3 sequences, roughly 13% being singletons. Sequencing was carried out using blood, either unsorted or a sorted T cell fraction (not recorded which). The receptors shown here come from a male donor with ankylosing spondylitis. The CDR3 runs from the conserved cysteine through the conserved F or W. The order of the fields is clone size, V gene, D gene, J gene, CDR3 DNA, CDR3 protein. D genes are given only for firm matches. Size tells how often a clone was seen (once, few, many) or the class of an expanded clone, and some rows leave it out.

>.|TRBV4-1|TRBD1|TRBJ1-2
TGCGCCAGCAGCCCCTCACAGGGGCTTTTCTATGGCTACACCTTC
CASSPSQGLFYGYTF
>few|TRBV20-1|.|TRBJ2-4
TGCAGTGCTAGGCGGTCTGTTCAAGACATTCAGTACTTC
CSARRSVQDIQYF
>few|TRBV7-8|TRBD2|TRBJ2-1
TGTGCCAGCAGCCGTGCGGGGACTAGCGGGAGTATTAGCTACAATGAGCAGTTCTTC
CASSRAGTSGSISYNEQFF
>.|TRBV20-1|.|TRBJ1-5
TGCAGTGCTACCCAACCCCGGGGGCAGGCGAATCAGCCCCAGCATTTT
CSATQPRGQANQPQHF
>.|TRBV19|TRBD2|TRBJ2-3
TGTGCCAGTAGTACCCCGGGGGCGGGAGGAGATACGCAGTATTTT
CASSTPGAGGDTQYF
>.|TRBV7-2|.|TRBJ2-5
TGTGCCAGCAGCTTTCGGCGGTACCAAGAGACCCAGTACTTC
CASSFRRYQETQYF
>many|TRBV5-6|.|TRBJ1-2
TGCGCCAGCAGCTTGACAGCTAACTATGGCTACACCTTC
CASSLTANYGYTF
>.|TRBV19|.|TRBJ2-1
TGTGCCAGTAGTATAACTACGGGACTCAATGAGCAGTTCTTC
CASSITTGLNEQFF
>.|TRBV27|.|TRBJ2-7
TGTGCCAGCAGTCCGTCGACAGGCGTTAAACCCTACGAGCAGTACTTC
CASSPSTGVKPYEQYF
>few|TRBV3-1|TRBD1|TRBJ2-2
TGTGCCAGCAGCCCCTGGACAGGAGCGAACACCGGGGAGCTGTTTTTT
CASSPWTGANTGELFF
>.|TRBV7-7|.|TRBJ2-1
TGTGCCAGCAGCTTGTATGCGGGCGGAAACAATGAGCAGTTCTTC
CASSLYAGGNNEQFF
>few|TRBV20-1|TRBD1|TRBJ2-5
TGCAGTGCTAGTGACGGCAGGGGGCTGTCGGAGACCCAGTACTTC
CSASDGRGLSETQYF
>.|TRBV2|.|TRBJ2-1
TGTGCCAGCAGTGGCCGGGACTACAATGAGCAGTTCTTC
CASSGRDYNEQFF
>.|TRBV3-1|.|TRBJ2-3
TGTGCCAGCAGCCAGCGAACTATTGATACGCAGTATTTT
CASSQRTIDTQYF
>.|TRBV19|.|TRBJ2-2
TGTGCCAGTAGTACCCCCCCCGGGGAGCTGTTTTTT
CASSTPPGELFF
>few|TRBV20-1|.|TRBJ2-1
TGCAGTGCTAGAGAATCGCCGGGACAATCCTACAATGAGCAGTTCTTC
CSARESPGQSYNEQFF
>many|TRBV7-8|TRBD2|TRBJ2-1
TGTGCCAGCAGCTCTTCCCTCAGCGGGAGGAACTACAATGAGCAGTTCTTC
CASSSSLSGRNYNEQFF
>few|TRBV19|TRBD1|TRBJ1-1
TGTGCCAGTAGTATGGCAGGGGGAAGCACTGAAGCTTTCTTT
CASSMAGGSTEAFF
>many|TRBV20-1|TRBD2|TRBJ2-1
TGCAGTGCAAGGGCGAGCGGGAGGGCCGGTGAGCAGTTCTTC
CSARASGRAGEQFF
>few|TRBV5-1|.|TRBJ1-2
TGCGCCAGCATGGTACAAGGCAACTATGGCTACACCTTC
CASMVQGNYGYTF
>.|TRBV5-1|.|TRBJ2-7
TGCGCCAGCAGCGGCGGGACTGCCTACGAGCAGTACTTC
CASSGGTAYEQYF
>few|TRBV12-5|TRBD1|TRBJ2-2
TGTGCTAGTGGACGAGCCCGGGACAGGAAATTAACCGGGGAGCTGTTTTTT
CASGRARDRKLTGELFF
>.|TRBV7-8|.|TRBJ2-5
TGTGCCAGCAGCTTCGGACGCTCCCGAATCCAAGAGACCCAGTACTTC
CASSFGRSRIQETQYF
>.|TRBV6-1|.|TRBJ1-5
TGTGCCAGCAGTGATAATTGGGGACAACCGAATCAGCCCCAGCATTTT
CASSDNWGQPNQPQHF
>many|TRBV7-2|.|TRBJ2-1
TGTGCCAGCAGCTTACTAAACACGGGGGAGCAGTTCTTC
CASSLLNTGEQFF
>.|TRBV7-2|.|TRBJ2-5
TGTGCCAGCAGCCCCGGGACGGCGATGGGGACCCAGTACTTC
CASSPGTAMGTQYF
>.|TRBV25-1|.|TRBJ2-5
TGTGCCAGCTCCCACCCCCTGTGGCAGGGCCATGACCCAAATCAAGAGACCCAGTACTTC
CASSHPLWQGHDPNQETQYF
>few|TRBV20-1|.|TRBJ2-5
TGCAGTGCTATTCAGCCGCTCCAAGAGACCCAGTACTTC
CSAIQPLQETQYF
>.|TRBV5-1|TRBD1|TRBJ1-4
TGCGCCAGCAGCTTGGGGGACCAGGGGGACAATGAAAAACTGTTTTTT
CASSLGDQGDNEKLFF
>many|TRBV5-1|.|TRBJ2-2
TGCGCCAGCAGGAGGGAGCAGAACACCGGGGAGCTGTTTTTT
CASRREQNTGELFF
>few|TRBV24-1|.|TRBJ1-2
TGTGCCACCAGTGACAACTCGGTACAGGGAGGCTATGGCTACACCTTC
CATSDNSVQGGYGYTF
>few|TRBV7-2|.|TRBJ1-1
TGTGCCAGCAGCTTAGGGACGGAAAATGAAGCTTTCTTT
CASSLGTENEAFF
>many|TRBV5-5|TRBD1|TRBJ2-5
TGTGCCAGCACACGGACAGGTCAAGAGACCCAGTACTTC
CASTRTGQETQYF
>few|TRBV7-2|.|TRBJ2-1
TGTGCCAGCCAGATTAGAGGCAATGAGCAGTTCTTC
CASQIRGNEQFF
>many|TRBV5-1|TRBD1|TRBJ2-1
TGCGCCAGCAGCTTGGCCTACGAACGACAGGGCAATGAGCAGTTCTTC
CASSLAYERQGNEQFF
>.|TRBV24-1|TRBD1|TRBJ2-1
TGTGCCACCAGTGCCGCTGCCGGGACAGGGTTATTGTATGAGCAGTTCTTC
CATSAAAGTGLLYEQFF
>few|TRBV5-1|TRBD1|TRBJ2-1
TGCGCCAGCAGCTTTAGACAGGGGCGAAATGAGCAGTTCTTC
CASSFRQGRNEQFF
>.|TRBV20-1|.|TRBJ2-5
TGCAGTGCTAGTCCAGGGGGGGGCCGACAAGAGACCCAGTACTTC
CSASPGGGRQETQYF
>.|TRBV5-6|.|TRBJ2-3
TGTGCCAGCAGTGGCGGCGTCCTTCGCACAGATACGCAGTATTTT
CASSGGVLRTDTQYF
>few|TRBV7-2|TRBD1|TRBJ2-5
TGTGCCAGCAGCTTAACCGGGACAGGGAAGGAGACCCAGTACTTC
CASSLTGTGKETQYF
>.|TRBV27|.|TRBJ1-4
TGTGCCAGCAGTCGGAGCTCGGGGGCTGTCGAAAAACTGTTTTTT
CASSRSSGAVEKLFF
>.|TRBV27|TRBD2|TRBJ2-3
TGTGCCAGCAGTCCAAGCGGGAGCGAAGCAGATACGCAGTATTTT
CASSPSGSEADTQYF
>.|TRBV11-2|.|TRBJ1-4
TGTGCCAGCAGCATATACAGCATTTCAAACATTAATGAAAAACTGTTTTTT
CASSIYSISNINEKLFF
>.|TRBV7-8|.|TRBJ2-7
TGTGCCAGCCACCTTACCTCCGGGACAATCTACGAGCAGTACTTC
CASHLTSGTIYEQYF
>.|TRBV14|TRBD1|TRBJ2-1
TGTGCCAGCAGCCAAATAGCAGGACAGGGTTCTCTCCATGAGCAGTTCTTC
CASSQIAGQGSLHEQFF
>.|TRBV20-1|.|TRBJ2-5
TGCAGTGCTCCAGCCCCCGCCAGGGTGGGAGAGACCCAGTACTTC
CSAPAPARVGETQYF
>.|TRBV25-1|.|TRBJ1-1
TGTGCCAGCAGGGACCGGGTGGGGGGGGGCACTGAAGCTTTCTTT
CASRDRVGGGTEAFF
>.|TRBV20-1|TRBD2|TRBJ2-7
TGCAGTGCTAGTTTTCTAGCGGGAGGAGAAGAGCAGTACTTC
CSASFLAGGEEQYF
>many|TRBV20-1|TRBD2|TRBJ2-3
TGCAGTGCTAGAGCCCCTCCGGGACTAGCCATACCCACAGATACGCAGTATTTT
CSARAPPGLAIPTDTQYF
>few|TRBV7-8|.|TRBJ1-2
TGTGCCAGCAGCCCTCATAGCGAAAACTATGGCTACACCTTC
CASSPHSENYGYTF
>few|TRBV29-1|.|TRBJ1-3
TGCAGCGCTGTGACAGGTAGCTCTGGAAACACCATATATTTT
CSAVTGSSGNTIYF
>.|TRBV9|.|TRBJ2-7
TGTGCCAGCAGCGACGGACAGGCGGAAGGAGCGGGGGATGCCTACGAGCAGTACTTC
CASSDGQAEGAGDAYEQYF
>few|TRBV9|.|TRBJ1-1
TGTGCCAGCAGCGTAGGAGGGAGCACTGAAGCTTTCTTT
CASSVGGSTEAFF
>.|TRBV3-1|.|TRBJ2-5
TGTGCCAGCAGCATAGGACAGCAAGAGACCCAGTACTTC
CASSIGQQETQYF
>.|TRBV11-3|.|TRBJ2-1
TGTGCCAGCAGCCCGGGTAGTAGCCGGAACAATGAGCAGTTCTTC
CASSPGSSRNNEQFF
>.|TRBV20-1|TRBD2|TRBJ2-3
TGCAGTGCTAGAGACGCGGGAGCCTCAGATACGCAGTATTTT
CSARDAGASDTQYF
>many|TRBV5-1|TRBD1|TRBJ2-5
TGCGCCAGCAGCCGTGACAGGGTAGGAGAGACCCAGTACTTC
CASSRDRVGETQYF
>few|TRBV5-1|TRBD2|TRBJ2-7
TGCGCCAGCAGCTTGGTAGGAAGTAGCGGGAGCTCCTACGAGCAGTACTTC
CASSLVGSSGSSYEQYF
>.|TRBV18|.|TRBJ2-1
TGTGCCAGCTCACCCCTTGATACCGCCTACAATGAGCAGTTCTTC
CASSPLDTAYNEQFF
>many|TRBV18|.|TRBJ1-2
TGTGCCAGCTCACCACCCGCAATGGGGTATGGCTACACCTTC
CASSPPAMGYGYTF